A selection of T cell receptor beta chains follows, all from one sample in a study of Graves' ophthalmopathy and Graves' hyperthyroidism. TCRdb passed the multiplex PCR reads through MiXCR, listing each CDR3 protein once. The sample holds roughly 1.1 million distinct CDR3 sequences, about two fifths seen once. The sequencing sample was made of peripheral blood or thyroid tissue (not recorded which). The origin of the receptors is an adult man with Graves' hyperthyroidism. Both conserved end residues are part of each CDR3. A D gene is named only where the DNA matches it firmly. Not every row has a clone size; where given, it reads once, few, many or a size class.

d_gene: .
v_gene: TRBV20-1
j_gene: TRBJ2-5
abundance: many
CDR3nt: TGCAGTGCTAGAGACCTCTTAGCTGGGGGGACGCAAGAGACCCAGTACTTC
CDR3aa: CSARDLLAGGTQETQYF

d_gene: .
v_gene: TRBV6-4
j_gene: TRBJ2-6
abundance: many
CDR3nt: TGTGCCAGCAGTGACTCCCCGGGGCTGAGCTCTGGGGCCAACGTCCTGACTTTC
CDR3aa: CASSDSPGLSSGANVLTF

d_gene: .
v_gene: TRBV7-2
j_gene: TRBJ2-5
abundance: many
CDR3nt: TGTGCCAGCAGCTTAGGGAGGGGGGGGCTACTAGCTTCCGAGACCCAGTACTTC
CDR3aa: CASSLGRGGLLASETQYF

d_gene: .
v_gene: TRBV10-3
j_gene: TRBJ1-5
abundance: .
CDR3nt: TGTGCCATCAGTGCTAGAGGCGGCAATCAGCCCCAGCATTTT
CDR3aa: CAISARGGNQPQHF

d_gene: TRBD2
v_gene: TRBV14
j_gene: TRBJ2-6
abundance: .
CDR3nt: TGTGCCAGCAGTTACACGGTGGGAGGGACTGGGGCCAACGTCCTGACTTTC
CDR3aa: CASSYTVGGTGANVLTF

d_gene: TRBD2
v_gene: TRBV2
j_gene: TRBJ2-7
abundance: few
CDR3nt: TGTGCCAGCAGTTACTCTCAAGCGGGATCCTACGAGCAGTACTTC
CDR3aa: CASSYSQAGSYEQYF

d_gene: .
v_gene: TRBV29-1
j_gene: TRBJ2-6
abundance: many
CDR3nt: TGCAGCGTTGAATCCTACCTTTCAACGTCTGGGGCCAACGTCCTGACTTTC
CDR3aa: CSVESYLSTSGANVLTF

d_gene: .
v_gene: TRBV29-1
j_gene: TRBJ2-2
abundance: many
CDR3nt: TGCAGCGTCGCTTTTGGTGGGGTTCGCACCGGGGAGCTGTTTTTT
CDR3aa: CSVAFGGVRTGELFF

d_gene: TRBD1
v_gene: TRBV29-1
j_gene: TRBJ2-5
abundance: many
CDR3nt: TGCAGCGTTTTGGACAGGGGGGGGGGTAGCCAGTACTTC
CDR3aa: CSVLDRGGGSQYF

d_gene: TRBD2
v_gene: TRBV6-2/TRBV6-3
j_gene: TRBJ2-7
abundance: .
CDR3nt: TGTGCCAGCAGTTACTCGATAGGGGAGGGAGCCTACGAGCAGTACTTC
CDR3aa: CASSYSIGEGAYEQYF

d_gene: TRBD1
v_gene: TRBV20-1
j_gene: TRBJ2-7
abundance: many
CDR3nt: TGCAGTGCTAGAGGGACAGGGAGGACCTACGAGCAGTACTTC
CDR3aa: CSARGTGRTYEQYF

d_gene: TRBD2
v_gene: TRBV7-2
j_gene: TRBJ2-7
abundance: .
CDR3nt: TGTGCCAGCACCGTCAGCGGGAGCTCCTACGAGCAGTACTTC
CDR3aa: CASTVSGSSYEQYF

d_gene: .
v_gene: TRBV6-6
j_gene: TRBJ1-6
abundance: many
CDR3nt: TGTGCCAGCAGTTACTCGAGGGTGTCCGAGGCTTCACCCCTCCACTTT
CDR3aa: CASSYSRVSEASPLHF

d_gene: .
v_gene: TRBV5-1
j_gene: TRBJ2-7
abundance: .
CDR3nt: TGCGCCAGCAGCTTGACAGTTCCCCCCTACGAGCAGTACTTC
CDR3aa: CASSLTVPPYEQYF

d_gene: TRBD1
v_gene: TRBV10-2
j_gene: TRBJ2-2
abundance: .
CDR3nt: TGCGCCAGCAGTGGAGGGACAGGGGTCTCCGGGGAGCTGTTTTTT
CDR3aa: CASSGGTGVSGELFF

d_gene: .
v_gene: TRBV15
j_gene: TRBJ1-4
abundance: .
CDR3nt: TGTGCCACCAGCAGTTTAGCGCTAACCGGCGAAAAACTGTTTTTT
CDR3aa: CATSSLALTGEKLFF

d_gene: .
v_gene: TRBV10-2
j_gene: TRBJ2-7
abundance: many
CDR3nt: TGCGCCAGCTTAGGGGGGCGAGGCGAGCAGTACTTC
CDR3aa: CASLGGRGEQYF

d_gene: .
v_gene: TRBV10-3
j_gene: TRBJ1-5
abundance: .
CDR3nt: TGTGCCATCAGCCAGGGGTTTGGGGAGCCCCAGCATTTT
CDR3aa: CAISQGFGEPQHF

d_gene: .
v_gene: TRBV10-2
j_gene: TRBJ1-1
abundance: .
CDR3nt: TGCGCCAGCCGGGCACTTCCCAACACTGAAGCTTTCTTT
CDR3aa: CASRALPNTEAFF

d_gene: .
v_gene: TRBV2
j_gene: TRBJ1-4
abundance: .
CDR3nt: TGTGCCAGCAGCGAAGGGATGAGTTCGGCTAATGAAAAACTGTTTTTT
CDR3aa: CASSEGMSSANEKLFF

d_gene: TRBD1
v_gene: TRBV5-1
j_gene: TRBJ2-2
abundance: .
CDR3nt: TGCGCCAGCAGCCCTTCCCCACCGGGACAGGGTGCCGGGGAGCTGTTTTTT
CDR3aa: CASSPSPPGQGAGELFF

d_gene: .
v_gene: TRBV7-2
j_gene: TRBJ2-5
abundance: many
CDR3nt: TGTGCCAGCAGCCCGGTCGGGGGGCGAGAGACCCAGTACTTC
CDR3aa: CASSPVGGRETQYF

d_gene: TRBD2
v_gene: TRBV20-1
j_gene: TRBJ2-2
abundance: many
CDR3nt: TGCAGTGCCTCCGTGGCGGGAGTTAACACCGGGGAGCTGTTTTTT
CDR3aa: CSASVAGVNTGELFF

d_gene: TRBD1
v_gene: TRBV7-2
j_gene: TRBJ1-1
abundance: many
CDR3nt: TGTGCCAGCAGCTCCGAACGACAGGGCCGCACTGAAGCTTTCTTT
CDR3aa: CASSSERQGRTEAFF

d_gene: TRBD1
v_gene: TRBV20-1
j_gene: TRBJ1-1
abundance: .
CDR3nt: TGCAGTGCCAGCCTTAACCAGGGGACAGGGGTCATGAACACTGAAGCTTTCTTT
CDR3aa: CSASLNQGTGVMNTEAFF

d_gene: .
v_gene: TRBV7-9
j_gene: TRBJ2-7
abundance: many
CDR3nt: TGTGCCAGCACTGAAGGACAGATCTCCTACGAGCAGTACTTC
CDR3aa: CASTEGQISYEQYF

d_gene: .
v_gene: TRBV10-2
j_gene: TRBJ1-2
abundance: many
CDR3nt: TGCGCCAGCAGTGAGCCGGGCCAGCACAGCTATGGCTACACCTTC
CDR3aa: CASSEPGQHSYGYTF

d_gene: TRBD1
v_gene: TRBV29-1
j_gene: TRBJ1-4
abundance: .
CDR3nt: TGCAGCGTGGCGCGGACAGGGGGCCGTGCAACTAATGAAAAACTGTTTTTT
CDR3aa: CSVARTGGRATNEKLFF